The 25 T cell receptor beta chains below were found in one sample sequenced in a study of brain T cells in children with intractable seizures. Some clones are missing from TCRdb's copy, which holds only in-frame ones; the method was immunoSEQ multiplex PCR. This table holds 5,000 or so clones, 92% found once. Only cases whose brain tissue showed the highest T cell transcript signatures were sequenced. This specimen was resected brain tissue, taken at surgery. The receptors shown here come from a boy in the first two years of life with focal cortical dysplasia and intractable seizures.

The J gene is TRBJ2-5, the V gene TRBV7-6; D call uncertain. The V end lost 4 bases, the J end lost 5 bases, and 11 bases lay between the germline ends. Germline V CDR1 and CDR2: SGHVS, FNYEAQ. This CDR3 has 13 residues. In nucleotides, the CDR3 is TGTGCCAGCAGCTACCCCTCGTTGGAGACCCAGTACTTC. It yields the protein CASSYPSLETQYF.

CDR3 loop: CASSLHRDQPQHF. CDR3 DNA sequence: TGTGCCAGTAGTCTTCACAGGGATCAGCCCCAGCATTTT. The rearrangement links TRBV19 to TRBJ1-5; perhaps TRBD1 as D (6 bases). The CDR3 runs 13 residues. Germline assignment: CDR1 LNHDA and CDR2 SQIVND (reference sequence). V lost 5 bases, J lost 5 bases, and 10 bases lay in between. Looking up the rest from reference TRBV19 and TRBJ1-5 gives the full variable domain: DGGITQSPKYLFRKEGQNVTLSCEQNLNHDAMYWYRQDPGQGLRLIYYSQIVNDFQKGDIAEGYSVSREKKESFPLTVTSAQKNPTAFYLCASSLHRDQPQHFGDGTRLSIL.

The chain combines TRBV23-1 with TRBJ2-1; the match to TRBD2 covers 11 bases. TRBV23-1 falls under the ORF class, with uncertain function. The CDR3 has 16 amino acids. V gave up 0 bases and J gave up 7 bases; unmatched junction bases: 5. The CDR3 DNA reads as TGCGCCAGCAGTCAATCCATTAGCGGGGGGGGGAATGAGCAGTTCTTC. This translates into CASSQSISGGGNEQFF.

V and J are TRBV20-1 and TRBJ2-7, with D unresolved. CDR1 DFQATT and CDR2 SNEGSKA come from the germline V gene (reference sequence). V was pared by 0 bases and J by 3 bases, with 3 bases between. The CDR3 covers 11 residues. The CDR3 DNA sequence: TGCAGTGCTAGAGAGGACTACGAGCAGTACTTC. Translation gives CSAREDYEQYF.

The chain employs TRBV3-1 (or the pseudogene TRBV3-2) and TRBJ2-1; 14 nucleotides match TRBD2. The V and J ends lost 0 bases and 7 bases, in that order; junction bases with no gene match: 11. Germline values: CDR1 LGHDT, CDR2 YNNKEL (reference sequence). The CDR3 consists of 19 residues. CDR3 DNA sequence: TGTGCCAGCAGCCAAGACGATAGGACTAGCGGGAGGATGGGGAATGAGCAGTTCTTC. It translates to CASSQDDRTSGRMGNEQFF.

V gene TRBV11-2 combines with J gene TRBJ2-7; TRBD2 might be the D (7 bases). CDR1 SGHAT and CDR2 FQNNGV come from the germline V gene. Deletions cut 4 bases from V and 3 bases from J, with 13 bases between. The CDR3 has 14 residues. The CDR3: CASSSYGGHYEQYF. CDR3 in DNA: TGTGCCAGCAGCTCTTACGGGGGGCACTACGAGCAGTACTTC.

This sequence joins TRBV13 and TRBJ2-6, with 9 bases aligning to TRBD1. This CDR3 spans 20 amino acids. Germline V gene data show CDR1 as PRHDT and CDR2 as FYEKMQ (reference sequence). Trimming took 3 bases from V and 0 from J; bases not matched to a gene: 12. For the CDR3, the DNA is TGTGCCAGCAGCTTCACGGCCGGGACAGGGATACTCTCTGGGGCCAACGTCCTGACTTTC. Its protein is CASSFTAGTGILSGANVLTF.

The V call is TRBV6-1, the J call TRBJ2-3, with 8 positions matching TRBD2. The CDR3 length is 14 residues. Germline loops: CDR1 MNHNS, CDR2 SASEGT. V dropped 3 bases and J dropped 4; count of bases not matched to a gene: 3. The CDR3 loop is CASSDLAGSDTQYF. The CDR3 DNA reads as TGTGCCAGCAGTGACCTAGCGGGTTCAGATACGCAGTATTTT.

The chain employs TRBV6-6 and TRBJ2-7, with D possibly matching TRBD1 (5 bases). V gave up 2 bases and J gave up 5 bases, with 10 bases separating them. The germline gives CDR1 MNHNY, CDR2 SVGAGI (reference sequence). The CDR3 runs to 13 residues. The CDR3 reads CASSYRGRDEQYF. For the CDR3, the DNA is TGTGCCAGCAGTTACCGCGGCAGGGACGAGCAGTACTTC.

The V gene is TRBV11-2, the J gene TRBJ2-3, with D uncertain. Germline V gene data show CDR1 as SGHAT and CDR2 as FQNNGV. Trimming shortened V by 1 base and J by 3 bases, and 2 bases separated the two germline ends. The CDR3 runs 12 residues. CDR3 region: CASSLGTDTQYF. CDR3 in DNA: TGTGCCAGCAGCTTAGGAACAGATACGCAGTATTTT.

The chain recombines TRBV21-1 with TRBJ2-3; the table assigns TRBD1, which was not confirmed against the DNA. TRBV21-1 is deemed a pseudogene. This CDR3 is built from 18 residues. The CDR3 nucleotides read TGTGCCAGCAGCAGAACCCACCGACAGGGGCCCAGCACAGATACGCAGTATTTT. It translates to CASSRTHRQGPSTDTQYF.

The chain has TRBV12-3 or TRBV12-4 and TRBJ2-3; D gene unclear. V dropped 5 bases and J dropped 2 bases, with 2 bases sitting between them. The CDR3 consists of 11 residues. As DNA, the CDR3 is TGTGCCAGCAGTGCCACAGATACGCAGTATTTT. Protein product: CASSATDTQYF.

The gene calls are TRBV5-5 and TRBJ2-2; D remains unclear. The CDR3 spans 15 residues. Trimming shortened V by 1 base and J by 0 bases, and 7 bases separated the two germline ends. Germline V lookup: CDR1 SGHKS, CDR2 YYEKEE (reference sequence). DNA of the CDR3: TGTGCCAGCAGCTTGCGAACTCCGAACACCGGGGAGCTGTTTTTT. Protein sequence: CASSLRTPNTGELFF.

The rearrangement links TRBV6-6 to TRBJ2-2; 7 nucleotides agree with TRBD1. This CDR3 has 16 amino acids. V lost 5 bases to trimming and J lost 3 bases; unmatched junction nucleotides: 9. Germline V gene sequence: CDR1 MNHNY, CDR2 SVGAGI (reference sequence). In DNA form, the CDR3 reads TGTGCCAGCAGTCCGACAGGGAGAATGGACACCGGGGAGCTGTTTTTT. Its translation is CASSPTGRMDTGELFF.

The V gene is TRBV29-1, the J gene TRBJ1-5; TRBD1 is a possible D gene (5 bases). Germline V gene sequence: CDR1 SQVTM, CDR2 ANQGSEA. V gave up 2 bases and J gave up 9 bases, with 14 bases separating them. The CDR3 extends over 13 amino acids. CDR3 sequence reads: CSVESGFGGPQHF. For the CDR3, the DNA is TGCAGCGTTGAAAGTGGGTTCGGGGGGCCCCAGCATTTT.

This chain uses TRBV5-4 with TRBJ2-7, with 10 bases aligning to TRBD2. There are 15 residues in the CDR3. Germline V gene data show CDR1 as SGHNT and CDR2 as YYREEE (reference sequence). With V trimmed by 4 bases and J by 2 bases, 6 bases remained unmatched. Here the CDR3 DNA reads TGTGCCAGCAGCAGAGCCGGGACTAGCGCCTACGAGCAGTACTTC. Its translation: CASSRAGTSAYEQYF.

The CDR3 nucleotides are TGTGCCAGCAGCCAAGCACTTGGGGGGGGGCTCGGCTACAATGAGCAGTTCTTC. The encoded protein is CASSQALGGGLGYNEQFF. The rearrangement joins TRBV3-1 (or the pseudogene TRBV3-2) to TRBJ2-1; maybe TRBD2 (7 bases). Germline values: CDR1 LGHDT, CDR2 YNNKEL (reference sequence). Deletions cut 1 base from V and 3 bases from J, with 19 bases between. This CDR3 region has 18 residues.

The rearrangement links TRBV18 to TRBJ2-5; TRBD1 might be the D (6 bases). Germline CDR1 and CDR2: KGHSH and LQKENI. The CDR3 extends over 12 amino acids. V was shortened by 6 bases and J by 5 bases, with 10 bases between the two germline ends. CDR3 DNA sequence: TGTGCCAGCTCCTCAACAGGGGAGACCCAGTACTTC. This sequence encodes CASSSTGETQYF.

The J gene is TRBJ1-1, the V gene TRBV6-4; D gene unclear. Trimming removed 2 bases at V and 8 bases at J, with 9 bases between. This CDR3 is built from 12 residues. CDR1 and CDR2 (germline): MRHNA, SNTAGT. The DNA of the CDR3 is TGTGCCAGCAGTGACCCGCGAAGCGAAGCTTTCTTT. Translated: CASSDPRSEAFF.

The CDR3 reads CASSQGGQRDRVHQPQHF. Written as DNA, the CDR3 is TGTGCCAGCAGCCAAGGGGGGCAGAGGGACAGGGTCCATCAGCCCCAGCATTTT. The V gene is TRBV4-2, the J gene TRBJ1-5, with TRBD1 matching 9 bases. With V trimmed by 1 base and J by 5 bases, 12 bases remained unmatched. The CDR3 sequence is 18 residues long. Germline CDR1 is LGHNA and CDR2 is YNFKEQ.

The chain employs TRBV19 and TRBJ2-2; 10 bases line up with TRBD2. The CDR3 sequence is 16 residues long. CDR1 LNHDA and CDR2 SQIVND come from the germline V gene (reference sequence). Losses at the gene ends were 3 bases for V and 7 bases for J; bases not matched to a gene: 8. In nucleotides, the CDR3 is TGTGCCAGTAGTATTAAGAGCGGGAGGGAATACGGGGAGCTGTTTTTT. It is translated as CASSIKSGREYGELFF. Based on the CDR3 plus reference TRBV19 and TRBJ2-2, the full variable domain is DGGITQSPKYLFRKEGQNVTLSCEQNLNHDAMYWYRQDPGQGLRLIYYSQIVNDFQKGDIAEGYSVSREKKESFPLTVTSAQKNPTAFYLCASSIKSGREYGELFFGEGSRLTVL.

The chain uses TRBV19 and TRBJ1-5, with D uncertain. Germline V gene sequence: CDR1 LNHDA, CDR2 SQIVND (reference sequence). CDR3 length equals 13 residues. With 9 bases removed from V and 0 bases from J, the gap between germline ends came to 9 bases. The CDR3 reads CASTRNSNQPQHF. The CDR3 nucleotides read TGTGCCAGCACTAGAAATAGCAATCAGCCCCAGCATTTT.

This chain links TRBV7-9 with TRBJ2-2; maybe TRBD2 (6 bases). The germline V gene has CDR1 SEHNR and CDR2 FQNEAQ (reference sequence). Trimming removed 6 bases at V and 6 bases at J, with 20 bases between. The CDR3 has 16 residues. The CDR3, as DNA: TGTGCCAGCAGTGGCGCGGCGGGGAGAAGGGCCGGGGAGCTGTTTTTT. As protein: CASSGAAGRRAGELFF. Using reference TRBV7-9 and TRBJ2-2 for the parts outside the CDR3, the full variable domain is DTGVSQNPRHKITKRGQNVTFRCDPISEHNRLYWYRQTLGQGPEFLTYFQNEAQLEKSRLLSDRFSAERPKGSFSTLEIQRTEQGDSAMYLCASSGAAGRRAGELFFGEGSRLTVL.

V usage is TRBV6-5 and J usage is TRBJ1-1; 7 bases are a match to TRBD1. The junction had 6 bases not matched to a gene; V was cut back by 4 bases and J by 1 base. The CDR3 is 15 amino acids. Looked up from germline, CDR1 is MNHEY and CDR2 is SVGAGI. The CDR3 protein is CASSFTGEGNTEAFF. The CDR3 DNA sequence: TGTGCCAGCAGTTTTACAGGGGAGGGGAACACTGAAGCTTTCTTT.

The rearrangement joins TRBV6-5 to TRBJ2-7; D tentatively reads TRBD1 or TRBD2 (5 bases each). The CDR3 has 15 residues. Germline-derived CDR1 and CDR2 are MNHEY and SVGAGI. V lost 8 bases, J lost 2 bases, and 19 bases lay in between. The CDR3 coding sequence is TGTGCCAGCGGAGCGAGTAGCGAAGGGGCCTACGAGCAGTACTTC. This translates into CASGASSEGAYEQYF.